This T cell receptor beta chain was obtained from a study of cytomegalovirus exposure and HLA in healthy donors. Whole-study context: For the 300 to 400 genotyped donors, 75% to 90% fell within the Caucasian-associated ancestry cluster.

In regard to this clone: Its antigen is not known.

The study's findings and limits: TCR beta V- and J-gene trimming, according to a later analysis, was linked to a missense DCLRE1C variant.

The primer mix had 60 Vbeta and 13 Jbeta primers. Method: immunoSEQ multiplex PCR; TCRdb's copy keeps in-frame clones and lacks some. The sample yields about 180,000 clones, 76% seen once. In germline, CDR1 is SGHVS, CDR2 FNYEAQ. The CDR3 covers 15 residues. V lost 4 bases and J lost 5; bases outside the gene matches: 8. Material: PBMCs. This clonotype was sampled from a man aged 18-30 years in good health and CMV-seronegative. The chain couples TRBV7-6 to TRBJ2-3, with TRBD2 matching over 8 bases. CDR3 sequence reads: CASSYLRAGGDTQYF. The CDR3 DNA sequence: TGTGCCAGCAGCTATCTGCGGGCGGGGGGAGATACGCAGTATTTT.